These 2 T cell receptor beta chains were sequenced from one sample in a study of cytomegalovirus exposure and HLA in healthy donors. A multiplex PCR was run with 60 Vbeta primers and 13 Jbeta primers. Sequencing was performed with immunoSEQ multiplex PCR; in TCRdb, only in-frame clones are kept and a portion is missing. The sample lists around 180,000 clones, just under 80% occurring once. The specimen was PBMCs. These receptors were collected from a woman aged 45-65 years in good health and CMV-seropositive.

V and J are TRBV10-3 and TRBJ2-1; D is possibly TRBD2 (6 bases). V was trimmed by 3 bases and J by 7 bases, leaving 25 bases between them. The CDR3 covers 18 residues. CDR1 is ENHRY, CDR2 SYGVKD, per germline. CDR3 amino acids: CAISEPVGAGFVRNEQFF. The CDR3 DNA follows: TGTGCCATCAGTGAACCCGTCGGCGCGGGGTTTGTGAGAAATGAGCAGTTCTTC.

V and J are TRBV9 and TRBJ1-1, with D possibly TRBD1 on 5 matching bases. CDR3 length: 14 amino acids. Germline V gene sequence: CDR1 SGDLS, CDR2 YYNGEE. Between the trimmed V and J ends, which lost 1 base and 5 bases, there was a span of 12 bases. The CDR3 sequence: CASSVYGAATEAFF. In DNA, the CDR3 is TGTGCCAGCAGCGTATATGGGGCGGCGACTGAAGCTTTCTTT.